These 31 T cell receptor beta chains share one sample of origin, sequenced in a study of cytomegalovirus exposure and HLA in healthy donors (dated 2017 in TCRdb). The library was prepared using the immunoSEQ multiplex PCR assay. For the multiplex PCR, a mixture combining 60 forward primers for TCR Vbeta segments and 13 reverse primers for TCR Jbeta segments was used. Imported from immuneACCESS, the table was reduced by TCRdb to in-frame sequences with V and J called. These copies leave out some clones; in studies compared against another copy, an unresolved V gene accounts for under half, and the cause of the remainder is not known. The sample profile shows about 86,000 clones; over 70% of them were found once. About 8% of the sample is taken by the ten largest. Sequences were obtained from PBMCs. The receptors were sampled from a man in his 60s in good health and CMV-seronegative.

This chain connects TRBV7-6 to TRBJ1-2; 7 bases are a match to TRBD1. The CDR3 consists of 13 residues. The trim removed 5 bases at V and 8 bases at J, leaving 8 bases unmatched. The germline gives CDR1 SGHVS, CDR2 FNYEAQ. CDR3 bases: TGTGCCAGCAGCCCCGGGACAGAGTGGGGCTACACCTTC. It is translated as CASSPGTEWGYTF.

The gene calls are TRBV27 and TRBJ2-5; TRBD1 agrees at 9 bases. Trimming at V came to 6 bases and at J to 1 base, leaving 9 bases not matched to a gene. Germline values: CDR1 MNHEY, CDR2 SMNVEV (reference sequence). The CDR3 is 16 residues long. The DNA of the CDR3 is TGTGCCAGCAGGGTCAAAGGGACAGGGTCCCAAGAGACCCAGTACTTC. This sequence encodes CASRVKGTGSQETQYF.

CDR3 loop: CASSELRTANQPQHF. The CDR3 nucleotides are TGTGCCAGCAGTGAACTGAGGACAGCTAATCAGCCCCAGCATTTT. The V gene is TRBV6-1, the J gene TRBJ1-5; weak D call: TRBD1 (6 bases). V was trimmed by 2 bases and J by 4 bases, leaving 12 bases between them. The CDR3 is 15 amino acids. Per germline, CDR1 MNHNS and CDR2 SASEGT.

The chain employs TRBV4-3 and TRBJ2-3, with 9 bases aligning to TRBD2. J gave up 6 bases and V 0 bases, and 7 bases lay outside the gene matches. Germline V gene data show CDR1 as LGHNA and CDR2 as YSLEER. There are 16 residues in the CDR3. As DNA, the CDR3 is TGCGCCAGCAGCCAAGATTTAGCGGGGGAGGCTGATACGCAGTATTTT. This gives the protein CASSQDLAGEADTQYF.

CDR3 region: CASSYSPGGGQPQHF. In DNA, the CDR3 is TGTGCCAGCAGTTACTCTCCGGGGGGCGGACAGCCCCAGCATTTT. The gene calls are TRBV6-5 and TRBJ1-5, with D perhaps matching TRBD1 (6 bases). The germline V gene encodes CDR1 MNHEY and CDR2 SVGAGI. The CDR3 length is 15 residues. V gave up 0 bases and J gave up 7 bases, with 13 bases separating them.

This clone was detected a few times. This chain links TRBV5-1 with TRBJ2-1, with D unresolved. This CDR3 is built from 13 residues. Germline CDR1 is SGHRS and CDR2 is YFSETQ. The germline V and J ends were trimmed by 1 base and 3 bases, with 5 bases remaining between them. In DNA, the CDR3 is TGCGCCAGCAGCTTGAACAACTACAATGAGCAGTTCTTC. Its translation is CASSLNNYNEQFF.

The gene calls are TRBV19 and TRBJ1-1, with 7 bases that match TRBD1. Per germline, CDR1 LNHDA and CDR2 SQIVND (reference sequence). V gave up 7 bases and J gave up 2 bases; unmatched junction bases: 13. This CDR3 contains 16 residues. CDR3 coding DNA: TGTGCCAGTATGGCTCGTACGACAGGGTTAAACACTGAAGCTTTCTTT. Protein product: CASMARTTGLNTEAFF.

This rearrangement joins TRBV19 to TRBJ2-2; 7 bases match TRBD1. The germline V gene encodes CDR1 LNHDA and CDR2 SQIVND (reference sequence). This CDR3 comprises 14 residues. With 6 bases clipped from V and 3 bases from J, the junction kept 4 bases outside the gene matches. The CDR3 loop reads CASRGDRDTGELFF. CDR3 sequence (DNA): TGTGCCAGTAGGGGGGACAGAGACACCGGGGAGCTGTTTTTT. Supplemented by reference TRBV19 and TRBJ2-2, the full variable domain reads DGGITQSPKYLFRKEGQNVTLSCEQNLNHDAMYWYRQDPGQGLRLIYYSQIVNDFQKGDIAEGYSVSREKKESFPLTVTSAQKNPTAFYLCASRGDRDTGELFFGEGSRLTVL.

CDR3 nucleotides: TGTGCCAGCAGCTTACAGGCATCCCATAACTATGGCTACACCTTC. As protein: CASSLQASHNYGYTF. The chain combines TRBV7-2 with TRBJ1-2; no clear D. Trimming left V 2 bases short and J 1 base short, with 11 bases between. The CDR3 contains 15 residues. Germline lookup yields CDR1 SGHTA and CDR2 FQGNSA.

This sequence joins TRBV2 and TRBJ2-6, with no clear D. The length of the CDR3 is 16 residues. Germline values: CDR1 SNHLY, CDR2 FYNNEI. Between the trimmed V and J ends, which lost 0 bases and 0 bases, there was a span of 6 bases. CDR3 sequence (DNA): TGTGCCAGCAGTGAAGCAAGCCCCTCTGGGGCCAACGTCCTGACTTTC. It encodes CASSEASPSGANVLTF. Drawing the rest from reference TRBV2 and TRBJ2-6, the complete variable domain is EPEVTQTPSHQVTQMGQEVILRCVPISNHLYFYWYRQILGQKVEFLVSFYNNEISEKSEIFDDQFSVERPDGSNFTLKIRSTKLEDSAMYFCASSEASPSGANVLTFGAGSRLTVL.

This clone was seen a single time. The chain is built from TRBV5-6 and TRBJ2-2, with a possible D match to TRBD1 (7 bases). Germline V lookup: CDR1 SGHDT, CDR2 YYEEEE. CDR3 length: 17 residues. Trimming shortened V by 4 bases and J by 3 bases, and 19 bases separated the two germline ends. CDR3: CASSPEGRGAYTGELFF. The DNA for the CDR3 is TGTGCCAGCAGCCCGGAGGGCAGGGGGGCGTACACCGGGGAGCTGTTTTTT.

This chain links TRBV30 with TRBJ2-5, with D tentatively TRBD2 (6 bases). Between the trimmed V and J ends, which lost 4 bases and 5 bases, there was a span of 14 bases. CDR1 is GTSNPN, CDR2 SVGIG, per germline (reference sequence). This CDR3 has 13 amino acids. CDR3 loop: CAWTVSGRETQYF. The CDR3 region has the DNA TGTGCCTGGACGGTTAGCGGTAGGGAGACCCAGTACTTC.

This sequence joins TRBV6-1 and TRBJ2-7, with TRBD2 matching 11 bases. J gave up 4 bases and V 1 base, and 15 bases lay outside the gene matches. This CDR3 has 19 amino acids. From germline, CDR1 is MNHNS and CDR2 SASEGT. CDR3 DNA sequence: TGTGCCAGCAGTGAAGGGGGTGGGTCCGGGACTAGCGGACTTTACGAGCAGTACTTC. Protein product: CASSEGGGSGTSGLYEQYF.

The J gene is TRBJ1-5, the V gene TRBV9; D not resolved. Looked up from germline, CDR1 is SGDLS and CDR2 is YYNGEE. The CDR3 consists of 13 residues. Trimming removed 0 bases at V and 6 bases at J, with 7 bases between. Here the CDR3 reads CASSVDGLQPQHF. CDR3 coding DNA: TGTGCCAGCAGCGTAGATGGGCTTCAGCCCCAGCATTTT.

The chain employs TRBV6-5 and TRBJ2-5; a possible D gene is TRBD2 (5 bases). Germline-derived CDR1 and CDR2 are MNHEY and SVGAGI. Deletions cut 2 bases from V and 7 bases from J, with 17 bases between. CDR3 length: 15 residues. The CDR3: CASSYRGRELATQYF. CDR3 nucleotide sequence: TGTGCCAGCAGTTACCGCGGCCGGGAATTGGCGACCCAGTACTTC.

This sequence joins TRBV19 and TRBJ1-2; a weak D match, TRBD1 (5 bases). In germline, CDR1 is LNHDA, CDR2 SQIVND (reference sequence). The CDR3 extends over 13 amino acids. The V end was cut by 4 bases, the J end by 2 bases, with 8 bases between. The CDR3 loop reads CASSTGVNYGYTF. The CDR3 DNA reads TGTGCCAGTAGTACGGGGGTGAACTATGGCTACACCTTC.

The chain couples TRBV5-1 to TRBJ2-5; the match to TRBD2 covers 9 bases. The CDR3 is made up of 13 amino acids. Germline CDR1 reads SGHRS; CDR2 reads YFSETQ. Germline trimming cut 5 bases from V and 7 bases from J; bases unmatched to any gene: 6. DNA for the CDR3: TGCGCCAGCAGAATAGCGGGGGAAGGGACCCAGTACTTC. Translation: CASRIAGEGTQYF.

The CDR3 coding sequence is TGTGCCAGCAGCTTGGGCTCTGCCGTAGACAATGAGCAGTTCTTC. Translated: CASSLGSAVDNEQFF. This chain uses TRBV5-4 with TRBJ2-1, with unresolved D. V was trimmed by 0 bases and J by 5 bases, leaving 12 bases between them. Germline-derived CDR1 and CDR2 are SGHNT and YYREEE (reference sequence). The CDR3 extends over 15 amino acids.

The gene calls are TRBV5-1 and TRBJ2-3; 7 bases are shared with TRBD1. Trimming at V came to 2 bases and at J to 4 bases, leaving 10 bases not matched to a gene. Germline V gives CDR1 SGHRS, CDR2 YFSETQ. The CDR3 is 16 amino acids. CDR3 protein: CASSLQTGQMADTQYF. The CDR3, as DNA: TGCGCCAGCAGCTTACAGACAGGGCAAATGGCAGATACGCAGTATTTT.

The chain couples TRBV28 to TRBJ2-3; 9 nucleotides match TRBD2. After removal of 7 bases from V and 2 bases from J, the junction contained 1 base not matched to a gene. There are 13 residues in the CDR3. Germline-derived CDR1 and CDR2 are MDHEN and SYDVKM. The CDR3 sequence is CASKREDTDTQYF. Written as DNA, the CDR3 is TGTGCCAGCAAGCGGGAGGACACAGATACGCAGTATTTT.

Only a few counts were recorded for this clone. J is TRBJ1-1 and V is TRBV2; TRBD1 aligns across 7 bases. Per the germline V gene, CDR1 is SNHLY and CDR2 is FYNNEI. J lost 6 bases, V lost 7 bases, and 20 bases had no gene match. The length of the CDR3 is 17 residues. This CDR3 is CASTLGGRDSGVAEAFF. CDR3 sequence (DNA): TGTGCCAGCACCTTGGGGGGCCGGGACAGCGGCGTTGCTGAAGCTTTCTTT.

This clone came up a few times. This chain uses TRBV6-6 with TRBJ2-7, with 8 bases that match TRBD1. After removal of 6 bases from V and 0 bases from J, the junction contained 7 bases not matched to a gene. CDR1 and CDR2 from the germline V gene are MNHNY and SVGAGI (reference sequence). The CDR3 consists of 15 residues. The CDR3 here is CASRSQGESSYEQYF. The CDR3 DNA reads TGTGCCAGCAGGTCACAGGGGGAGAGCTCCTACGAGCAGTACTTC.

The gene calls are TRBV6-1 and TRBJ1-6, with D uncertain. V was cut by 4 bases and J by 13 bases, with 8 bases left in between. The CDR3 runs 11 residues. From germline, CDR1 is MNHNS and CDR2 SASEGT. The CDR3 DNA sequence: TGTGCCAGCAGTGCTCAAAGCCCCCTCCACTTT. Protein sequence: CASSAQSPLHF.

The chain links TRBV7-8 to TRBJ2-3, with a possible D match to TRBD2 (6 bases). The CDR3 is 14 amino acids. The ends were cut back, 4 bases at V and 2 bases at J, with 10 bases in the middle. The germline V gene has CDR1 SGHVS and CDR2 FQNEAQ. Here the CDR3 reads CASSSRDFTDTQYF. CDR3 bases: TGTGCCAGCAGCTCCCGGGACTTCACAGATACGCAGTATTTT.

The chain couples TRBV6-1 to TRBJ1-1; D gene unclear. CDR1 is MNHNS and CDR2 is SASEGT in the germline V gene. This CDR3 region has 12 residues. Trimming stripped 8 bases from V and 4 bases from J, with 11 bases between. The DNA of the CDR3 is TGTGCCAGCTATAGGGCGGGCACTGAAGCTTTCTTT. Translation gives CASYRAGTEAFF.

CDR3: CASSGQEQFF. CDR3 in DNA: TGTGCCAGCAGCGGACAGGAGCAGTTCTTC. The chain combines TRBV5-6 with TRBJ2-1; a weak D match, TRBD1 (6 bases). V was cut by 4 bases and J by 10 bases, with 6 bases left in between. The CDR3 length is 10 residues. CDR1 is SGHDT, CDR2 YYEEEE, per germline.

CDR3 protein: CASSDSEQGGTDTQYF. CDR3 nucleotides: TGTGCCAGCAGTGACAGCGAACAGGGGGGCACAGATACGCAGTATTTT. This chain connects TRBV6-4 to TRBJ2-3; 8 nucleotides agree with TRBD1. CDR3 size: 16 residues. Per the germline V gene, CDR1 is MRHNA and CDR2 is SNTAGT. V was clipped by 2 bases and J by 1 base; unmatched bases: 5.

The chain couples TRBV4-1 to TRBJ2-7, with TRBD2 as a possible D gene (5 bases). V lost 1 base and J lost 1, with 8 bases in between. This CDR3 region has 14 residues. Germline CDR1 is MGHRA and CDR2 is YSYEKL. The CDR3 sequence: CASSQAGYSYEQYF. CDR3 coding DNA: TGCGCCAGCAGCCAAGCGGGGTATTCCTACGAGCAGTACTTC.

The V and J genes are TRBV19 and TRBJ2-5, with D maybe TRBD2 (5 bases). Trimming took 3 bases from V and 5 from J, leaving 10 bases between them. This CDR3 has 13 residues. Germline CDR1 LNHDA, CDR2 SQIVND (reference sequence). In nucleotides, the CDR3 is TGTGCCAGTAGTATTACCGGGGAGGAGACCCAGTACTTC. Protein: CASSITGEETQYF.

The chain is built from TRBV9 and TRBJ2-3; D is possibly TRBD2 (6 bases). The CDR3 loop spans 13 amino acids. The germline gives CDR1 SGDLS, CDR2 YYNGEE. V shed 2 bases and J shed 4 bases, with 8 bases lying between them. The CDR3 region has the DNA TGTGCCAGCAGCGTGGGGGGAGCAGATACGCAGTATTTT. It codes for CASSVGGADTQYF. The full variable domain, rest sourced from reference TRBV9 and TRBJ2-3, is DSGVTQTPKHLITATGQRVTLRCSPRSGDLSVYWYQQSLDQGLQFLIQYYNGEERAKGNILERFSAQQFPDLHSELNLSSLELGDSALYFCASSVGGADTQYFGPGTRLTVL.

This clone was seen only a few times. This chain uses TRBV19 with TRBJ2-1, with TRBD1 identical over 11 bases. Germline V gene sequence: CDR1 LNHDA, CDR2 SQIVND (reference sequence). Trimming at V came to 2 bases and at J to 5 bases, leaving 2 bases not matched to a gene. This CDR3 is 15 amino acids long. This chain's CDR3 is CASSISDRGHNEQFF. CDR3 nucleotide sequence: TGTGCCAGTAGTATATCGGACAGGGGGCACAATGAGCAGTTCTTC.